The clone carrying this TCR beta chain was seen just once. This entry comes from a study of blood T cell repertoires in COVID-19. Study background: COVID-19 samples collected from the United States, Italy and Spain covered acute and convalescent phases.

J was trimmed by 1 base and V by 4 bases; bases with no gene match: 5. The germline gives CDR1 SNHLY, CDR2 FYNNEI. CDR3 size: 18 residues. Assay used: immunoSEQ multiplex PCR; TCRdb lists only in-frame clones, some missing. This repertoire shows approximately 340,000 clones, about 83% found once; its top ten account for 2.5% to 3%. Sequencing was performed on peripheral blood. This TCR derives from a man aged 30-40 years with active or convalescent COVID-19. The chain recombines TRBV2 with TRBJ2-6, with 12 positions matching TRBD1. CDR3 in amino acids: CASSGDRGRSSGANVLTF. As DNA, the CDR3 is TGTGCCAGCAGTGGGGACAGGGGGCGATCTTCTGGGGCCAACGTCCTGACTTTC. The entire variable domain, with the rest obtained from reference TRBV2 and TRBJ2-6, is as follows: EPEVTQTPSHQVTQMGQEVILRCVPISNHLYFYWYRQILGQKVEFLVSFYNNEISEKSEIFDDQFSVERPDGSNFTLKIRSTKLEDSAMYFCASSGDRGRSSGANVLTFGAGSRLTVL.